The clone carrying this T cell receptor (beta chain) has just a few counts. The antigen is unknown. All gene names here are mouse names. The CDR3 end is not reached by the read, which stops 4 residues before it; the germline J gene fills it in. This sample stems from a study of CD8+ T cells in alopecia areata. Study-wide context: Skin from 6-12-month-old C3H/HeJ graft donors with spontaneous alopecia went to roughly 6-10-week-old female C3H/HeJ mice. General study findings and limits: Sequences from scalp samples also cover resident alphabeta T cells of normal skin. Shared TCR sequences were less clear between patients than in mice, possibly partly from HLA diversity. Lesional scalp exceeded normal scalp in clonality, especially in alopecia totalis/universalis.

Separation of pooled cutaneous lymph node cells was by sorting with CD4, CD8alpha, NKG2D, NKG2ACE and other markers. Germline V gene lookup returns CDR1 GKSSPN and CDR2 SITVG. The ends lost 7 bases at V and 2 bases at J; junction bases unmatched: 5. The CDR3 runs 13 residues. Sequencing used cDNA as its template, made by extracting RNA and reverse transcribing it. TCRdb's table, derived via immunoSEQ multiplex PCR, lists solely in-frame clones and lacks some. The sample yields under 350,000 clones, without any singletons. V and J are TRBV31 and TRBJ2-1, with 7 positions matching TRBD2. The sequenced sample consisted of CD4+ T cells sorted from a lymph node. The receptor was isolated from a C3H/HeJ mouse with alopecia areata. These mice share the MHC haplotype H2-k. The CDR3 here is CASQLGYYAEQFF. The sequenced CDR3 bases are TGTGCCTCCCAACTGGGGTACTATGCT.